The 16 T cell receptor beta chains below were found in one sample sequenced in a study of T cell responses to AZD1222 COVID-19 vaccine. Repertoires were generated with immunoSEQ multiplex PCR, while TCRdb's copy carries only in-frame clones and drops some. This sample yields around 130,000 clones, of which approximately 90% are seen a single time; around 2.9% belongs to the top ten. The sequencing here drew on peripheral blood, taken 28 days after the second AZD1222 dose. These receptors came from an adult who received the AZD1222 COVID-19 vaccine.

This chain links TRBV19 with TRBJ2-6, with D possibly TRBD2 on 6 matching bases. Trimming took 4 bases from V and 1 from J, leaving 11 bases between them. The germline gives CDR1 LNHDA, CDR2 SQIVND (reference sequence). CDR3 size: 16 residues. The CDR3 protein is CASSRGERSGANVLTF. The CDR3 DNA reads as TGTGCCAGTAGTAGGGGGGAGAGGTCTGGGGCCAACGTCCTGACTTTC.

V and J are TRBV19 and TRBJ2-7; 10 bases match TRBD1. CDR1 and CDR2 (germline): LNHDA, SQIVND (reference sequence). The V gene end was trimmed by 4 bases and the J gene end by 4 bases; junction bases not matched to a gene: 10. CDR3 length: 16 residues. This chain's CDR3 is CASSTPGQGNHYEQYF. The CDR3 DNA reads as TGTGCCAGTAGTACACCGGGACAGGGGAACCATTACGAGCAGTACTTC.

The chain carries TRBV12-3 or TRBV12-4 and TRBJ2-5; D is undetermined. Trimming removed 6 bases from V and 6 bases from J, with 14 bases in between. CDR3 length equals 13 residues. CDR3 amino acids: CASSRTTAKTQYF. DNA for the CDR3: TGTGCCAGCAGCCGAACTACGGCGAAGACCCAGTACTTC.

The chain uses TRBV6-5 and TRBJ1-4, with 8 bases matching TRBD1. The CDR3 extends over 16 amino acids. Germline CDR1 MNHEY, CDR2 SVGAGI. J gave up 5 bases and V 2 bases, and 7 bases lay outside the gene matches. For the CDR3, the DNA is TGTGCCAGCAGTTACGATTGGACAGGGAAAAATGAAAAACTGTTTTTT. This gives the protein CASSYDWTGKNEKLFF.

The V and J genes are TRBV2 and TRBJ1-4; D not certain. Germline V lookup: CDR1 SNHLY, CDR2 FYNNEI. V was trimmed by 4 bases and J by 8 bases, leaving 17 bases between them. CDR3 length: 15 residues. The CDR3 here is CASSAKVAPFEKLFF. The CDR3 nucleotides read TGTGCCAGCAGTGCTAAGGTGGCCCCTTTCGAAAAACTGTTTTTT.

The chain has TRBV7-2 and TRBJ2-6; a weak D match, TRBD1 (6 bases). CDR3 size: 17 residues. From germline, CDR1 is SGHTA and CDR2 FQGNSA. Trimming shortened V by 6 bases and J by 5 bases, and 20 bases separated the two germline ends. CDR3 sequence: CASSLARRTVRANVLTF. The CDR3 region has the DNA TGTGCCAGCAGTTTGGCTCGGCGGACAGTAAGGGCCAACGTCCTGACTTTC.

The J gene is TRBJ2-1, the V gene TRBV10-1; D is undetermined. Trimming removed 9 bases at V and 2 bases at J, with 14 bases between. Germline values: CDR1 WNHNN, CDR2 SYGVQD (reference sequence). The CDR3 consists of 14 residues. The CDR3 sequence: CARPLTSPYNEQFF. The CDR3 bases are TGCGCCAGACCCTTGACTTCCCCCTACAATGAGCAGTTCTTC.

This sequence joins TRBV6-5 and TRBJ1-1; D gene unclear. Between the trimmed V and J ends, which lost 2 bases and 2 bases, there was a span of 9 bases. CDR3 length: 14 residues. Germline CDR1 and CDR2: MNHEY and SVGAGI. The CDR3 is CASSYTESNTEAFF. The DNA of the CDR3 is TGTGCCAGCAGTTACACGGAGTCCAACACTGAAGCTTTCTTT.

This chain uses TRBV7-9 with TRBJ2-2; D is unclear. V dropped 2 bases and J dropped 0 bases, with 4 bases sitting between them. CDR3 length: 14 amino acids. Germline loops: CDR1 SEHNR, CDR2 FQNEAQ (reference sequence). The CDR3 bases are TGTGCCAGCAGCTTACGGACGAACACCGGGGAGCTGTTTTTT. Translated: CASSLRTNTGELFF.

The chain combines TRBV6-5 with TRBJ1-2; tentatively, D is TRBD1 (5 bases). Per germline, CDR1 MNHEY and CDR2 SVGAGI. The CDR3 covers 14 residues. V was trimmed by 5 bases and J by 5 bases, leaving 15 bases between them. The CDR3 coding sequence is TGTGCCAGCAGTCCCTACAGGTCAGGGTATGGCTACACCTTC. This translates into CASSPYRSGYGYTF.

The chain has TRBV28 and TRBJ1-1; unclear D gene. V dropped 2 bases and J dropped 1 base, with 8 bases sitting between them. This CDR3 has 14 residues. Germline assignment: CDR1 MDHEN and CDR2 SYDVKM. The CDR3 loop reads CASSLMNWNTEAFF. As DNA, the CDR3 is TGTGCCAGCAGTTTAATGAATTGGAACACTGAAGCTTTCTTT.

A remark on this clone: Additional DNA sequences in this sample encode the identical CDR3. The V call is TRBV6-5, the J call TRBJ1-1, with D unresolved. Germline-derived CDR1 and CDR2 are MNHEY and SVGAGI. The CDR3 loop spans 11 amino acids. Trimming took 7 bases from V and 4 from J, leaving 7 bases between them. Written as DNA, the CDR3 is TGTGCCAGCACTCGGGGCACTGAAGCTTTCTTT. As protein: CASTRGTEAFF.

This chain connects TRBV9 to TRBJ1-1; TRBD1 is a possible D gene (5 bases). Germline V gene sequence: CDR1 SGDLS, CDR2 YYNGEE. Trimming stripped 4 bases from V and 4 bases from J, with 17 bases between. CDR3 size: 15 residues. The CDR3 sequence: CASSRTPAWGTEAFF. DNA for the CDR3: TGTGCCAGCAGCAGGACACCAGCTTGGGGCACTGAAGCTTTCTTT.

The rearrangement joins TRBV5-1 to TRBJ1-2; 9 bases agree with TRBD1. Germline V gene data show CDR1 as SGHRS and CDR2 as YFSETQ. This CDR3 contains 14 residues. V lost 1 base, J lost 8 bases, and 6 bases stayed unmatched. The CDR3 DNA reads as TGCGCCAGCAGCTTGTCGACAGGGGGTGAAGGCTACACCTTC. Protein sequence: CASSLSTGGEGYTF. Filled out from reference TRBV5-1 and TRBJ1-2, the complete variable domain reads KAGVTQTPRYLIKTRGQQVTLSCSPISGHRSVSWYQQTPGQGLQFLFEYFSETQRNKGNFPGRFSGRQFSNSRSEMNVSTLELGDSALYLCASSLSTGGEGYTFGSGTRLTVV.

CDR3 in amino acids: CASSFMGNTEAFF. CDR3 in DNA: TGTGCCAGCAGCTTTATGGGGAACACTGAAGCTTTCTTT. The gene calls are TRBV5-4 and TRBJ1-1; D remains ambiguous. CDR3 length: 13 amino acids. Germline V gene sequence: CDR1 SGHNT, CDR2 YYREEE (reference sequence). V lost 2 bases and J 1 base, leaving 6 bases between the germline ends. Based on the CDR3 plus reference TRBV5-4 and TRBJ1-1, the full variable domain is ETGVTQSPTHLIKTRGQQVTLRCSSQSGHNTVSWYQQALGQGPQFIFQYYREEENGRGNFPPRFSGLQFPNYSSELNVNALELDDSALYLCASSFMGNTEAFFGQGTRLTVV.

This chain joins TRBV5-1 and TRBJ1-1, with 10 bases matching TRBD1. The V and J ends lost 4 bases and 3 bases, in that order; junction bases with no gene match: 6. Germline V lookup: CDR1 SGHRS, CDR2 YFSETQ. This CDR3 spans 15 amino acids. In DNA, the CDR3 is TGCGCCAGCAGCCTGGGACAGGGGAAGGACACTGAAGCTTTCTTT. It specifies CASSLGQGKDTEAFF.